The clone carrying this TCR beta chain was recorded at least ten times. Its specificity is not known. These data are taken from a study of metastatic and nonmetastatic thyroid tumors. Study conclusions and caveats: Within blood and tumor, benign nodules reportedly had significantly lower TCR beta diversity than malignant thyroid tumors did.

Trimming pared 8 bases from V and 7 bases from J, leaving 18 bases between. The CDR3 has 14 residues. Germline V gene sequence: CDR1 SNHLY, CDR2 FYNNEI. All patients were treatment-naive before thyroid surgery. With MiXCR, TCRdb called clones anew from the PCR reads. The sample lists 20,000 to 30,000 clones, around 13% seen once, with nearly 5% in the top ten. The sequencing input was blood. This TCR derives from a female donor with papillary thyroid cancer or a benign thyroid nodule (not recorded which). Some clones in this sample may be carry-over from other donors' samples. This rearrangement joins TRBV2 to TRBJ1-5; D unresolved. The CDR3 spells CASSEPPPAQPQHF. The CDR3, as DNA: TGTGCCAGCTCTGAACCCCCGCCGGCCCAGCCCCAGCATTTT.